Shown below are 16 T cell receptor beta chains from a single sample sequenced in a study of control samples from healthy donors and cancer patients. Sequencing used immunoSEQ multiplex PCR; TCRdb keeps in-frame clones, though not all of them. The table records 250,000 to 300,000 clones, over 75% of them present only once. The source material was PBMCs. These receptors were collected from a woman aged 55-69 years with lung cancer.

The J gene is TRBJ1-4, the V gene TRBV15; 9 bases agree with TRBD1. Trimming cost V 4 bases and J 3 bases; bases outside gene matches: 6. Germline V gives CDR1 LNHNV, CDR2 YYDKDF (reference sequence). The CDR3 sequence is 16 residues long. CDR3 in amino acids: CATSNRDRASNEKLFF. In DNA, the CDR3 is TGTGCCACCAGCAATCGGGACAGGGCTTCTAATGAAAAACTGTTTTTT.

This chain connects TRBV18 to TRBJ1-5; TRBD1 might be the D (6 bases). Germline loops: CDR1 KGHSH, CDR2 LQKENI. V lost 3 bases and J 0 bases, leaving 9 bases between the germline ends. The length of the CDR3 is 15 residues. The CDR3 coding sequence is TGTGCCAGCTCACCGAGGGGGGATAGCAATCAGCCCCAGCATTTT. It codes for CASSPRGDSNQPQHF.

CDR3 loop: CASSQVGDGEQYF. In DNA, the CDR3 is TGTGCCAGCAGCCAAGTTGGGGACGGCGAGCAGTACTTC. This chain uses TRBV3-1 (or the pseudogene TRBV3-2) with TRBJ2-7; D possibly matches TRBD1 or TRBD2 (5 bases each). Germline V CDR1 and CDR2: LGHDT, YNNKEL (reference sequence). The CDR3 has 13 amino acids. Trimming shortened V by 1 base and J by 6 bases, and 10 bases separated the two germline ends.

This chain joins TRBV9 and TRBJ2-3; TRBD2 matches at 9 bases. The ends lost 3 bases at V and 4 bases at J; junction bases unmatched: 18. Germline V gene lookup returns CDR1 SGDLS and CDR2 YYNGEE. There are 19 residues in the CDR3. For the CDR3, the DNA is TGTGCCAGCAGCGCCCAGGGTCTAGGCGGGGGGGCGGTCGCAGATACGCAGTATTTT. Its protein is CASSAQGLGGGAVADTQYF.

The J gene is TRBJ2-2, the V gene TRBV5-1; D tentatively reads TRBD1 or TRBD2 (5 bases each). Per germline, CDR1 SGHRS and CDR2 YFSETQ. CDR3 size: 16 residues. Trimming stripped 4 bases from V and 5 bases from J, with 18 bases between. DNA of the CDR3: TGCGCCAGCAGCCCTTTCGCAGGGACGGTTACCGGGGAGCTGTTTTTT. Translating it yields CASSPFAGTVTGELFF.

This sequence joins TRBV18 and TRBJ2-1; a possible D gene is TRBD2 (6 bases). CDR1 KGHSH and CDR2 LQKENI come from the germline V gene. This CDR3 contains 16 residues. V lost 6 bases, J lost 0 bases, and 15 bases lay in between. The CDR3: CASSLEAGLSYNEQFF. The CDR3 DNA sequence: TGTGCCAGCTCGCTGGAAGCGGGTCTCTCCTACAATGAGCAGTTCTTC.

This sequence joins TRBV3-1 (or the pseudogene TRBV3-2) and TRBJ2-7; D gene uncertain. This CDR3 has 13 residues. V lost 0 bases and J lost 9, with 12 bases in between. CDR1 and CDR2 from the germline V gene are LGHDT and YNNKEL (reference sequence). DNA for the CDR3: TGTGCCAGCAGCCAAGATGGGCAGAGACGGCAGTACTTC. This translates into CASSQDGQRRQYF.

This sequence joins TRBV11-2 and TRBJ2-7, with D possibly matching TRBD2 (5 bases). Trimming shortened V by 5 bases and J by 4 bases, and 15 bases separated the two germline ends. The CDR3 runs to 14 residues. Germline assignment: CDR1 SGHAT and CDR2 FQNNGV. CDR3 in amino acids: CASSPYGGPYEQYF. The CDR3 bases are TGTGCCAGCAGCCCCTATGGAGGTCCATACGAGCAGTACTTC.

CDR3 in DNA: TGCGCCAGCAGCCCGGACACCCGGGGCTATGGCTACACCTTC. Its protein is CASSPDTRGYGYTF. The J gene is TRBJ1-2, the V gene TRBV5-1; maybe TRBD1 (5 bases). This CDR3 is 14 amino acids long. The germline gives CDR1 SGHRS, CDR2 YFSETQ. V was trimmed by 4 bases and J by 4 bases, leaving 14 bases between them.

This sequence joins TRBV3-1 (or the pseudogene TRBV3-2) and TRBJ1-2; D might be TRBD1 (6 bases). Germline V gene data show CDR1 as LGHDT and CDR2 as YNNKEL (reference sequence). The CDR3 runs to 13 residues. The V gene lost 0 bases and the J gene lost 8 bases, with 10 bases spanning the gap. In DNA, the CDR3 is TGTGCCAGCAGCCAAGAGTCAGGGGTGGGCTACACCTTC. This translates into CASSQESGVGYTF.

In its sample, this clone was seen once. The CDR3 loop reads CASRPIKEYEQYF. CDR3 DNA: TGTGCCAGCAGACCAATAAAGGAGTACGAGCAGTACTTC. The V call is TRBV6-5, the J call TRBJ2-7; no definite D call. V was trimmed by 6 bases and J by 4 bases, leaving 13 bases between them. CDR3 length: 13 residues. Germline loops: CDR1 MNHEY, CDR2 SVGAGI.

The chain is built from TRBV29-1 and TRBJ2-7; D is undetermined. Germline CDR1 is SQVTM and CDR2 is ANQGSEA. The CDR3 has 14 amino acids. V dropped 3 bases and J dropped 5 bases, with 17 bases sitting between them. The CDR3 sequence is CSVEGGRGVDEQYF. In DNA form, the CDR3 reads TGCAGCGTTGAGGGCGGCCGAGGTGTTGACGAGCAGTACTTC.

The J gene is TRBJ2-1, the V gene TRBV28, with 8 bases fitting TRBD2. J lost 7 bases, V lost 7 bases, and 12 bases had no gene match. CDR1 is MDHEN and CDR2 is SYDVKM in the germline V gene. The CDR3 has 15 amino acids. The CDR3 region has the DNA TGTGCCAGCACTCCCCTAGGCGGGAGGTCAAATGAGCAGTTCTTC. Translating gives CASTPLGGRSNEQFF.

The chain uses TRBV18 and TRBJ1-5; D might be TRBD1 (5 bases). The CDR3 runs to 15 residues. Between the trimmed V and J ends, which lost 2 bases and 7 bases, there was a span of 15 bases. Looked up from germline, CDR1 is KGHSH and CDR2 is LQKENI. The CDR3 sequence is CASSPDWQGQQPQHF. The CDR3 DNA is TGTGCCAGCTCACCAGATTGGCAGGGTCAACAGCCCCAGCATTTT. The variable domain in full, with the rest retrieved from reference TRBV18 and TRBJ1-5, is NAGVMQNPRHLVRRRGQEARLRCSPMKGHSHVYWYRQLPEEGLKFMVYLQKENIIDESGMPKERFSAEFPKEGPSILRIQQVVRGDSAAYFCASSPDWQGQQPQHFGDGTRLSIL.

The CDR3 reads CATKTSGLEETQYF. Written as DNA, the CDR3 is TGCGCCACCAAGACTAGCGGCTTAGAAGAGACCCAGTACTTC. The chain has TRBV5-1 and TRBJ2-5; TRBD2 aligns across 9 bases. Looked up from germline, CDR1 is SGHRS and CDR2 is YFSETQ. This CDR3 has 14 residues. The trim removed 9 bases at V and 3 bases at J, leaving 9 bases unmatched.

This rearrangement joins TRBV12-3 or TRBV12-4 to TRBJ1-2, with TRBD1 as a possible D gene (6 bases). The CDR3 sequence is 12 residues long. V dropped 5 bases and J dropped 8 bases, with 12 bases sitting between them. The CDR3 sequence: CASSAYREGYTF. CDR3 DNA sequence: TGTGCCAGCAGTGCCTACAGGGAGGGCTACACCTTC.